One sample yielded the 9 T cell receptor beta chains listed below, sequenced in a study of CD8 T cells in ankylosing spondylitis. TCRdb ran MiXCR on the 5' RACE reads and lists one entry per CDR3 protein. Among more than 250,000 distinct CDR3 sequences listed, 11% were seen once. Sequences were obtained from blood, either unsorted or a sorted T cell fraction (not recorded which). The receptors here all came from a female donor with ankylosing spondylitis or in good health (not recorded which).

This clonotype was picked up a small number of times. The CDR3 here is CSVERLAGGGEQFF. CDR3 DNA sequence: TGCAGCGTTGAACGGCTAGCGGGAGGGGGTGAGCAGTTCTTC. This chain uses TRBV29-1 with TRBJ2-1, with 12 bases that match TRBD2. Germline trimming cut 2 bases from V and 9 bases from J; bases unmatched to any gene: 5. Germline V gives CDR1 SQVTM, CDR2 ANQGSEA. The CDR3 has 14 amino acids.

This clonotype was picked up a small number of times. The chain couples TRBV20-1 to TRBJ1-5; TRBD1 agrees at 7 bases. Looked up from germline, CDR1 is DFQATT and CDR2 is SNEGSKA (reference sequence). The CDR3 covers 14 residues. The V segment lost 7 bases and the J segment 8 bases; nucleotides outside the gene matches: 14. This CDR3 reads CSVGGPTGNKPQHF. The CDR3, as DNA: TGCAGTGTAGGAGGACCGACAGGGAACAAGCCCCAGCATTTT.

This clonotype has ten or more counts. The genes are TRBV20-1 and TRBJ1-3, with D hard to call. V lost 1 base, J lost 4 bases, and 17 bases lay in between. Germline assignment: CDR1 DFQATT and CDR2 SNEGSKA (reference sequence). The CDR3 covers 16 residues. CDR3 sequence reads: CSARVPGRTAGNTIYF. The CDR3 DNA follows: TGCAGTGCTAGAGTCCCAGGTCGGACTGCGGGAAACACCATATATTTT.

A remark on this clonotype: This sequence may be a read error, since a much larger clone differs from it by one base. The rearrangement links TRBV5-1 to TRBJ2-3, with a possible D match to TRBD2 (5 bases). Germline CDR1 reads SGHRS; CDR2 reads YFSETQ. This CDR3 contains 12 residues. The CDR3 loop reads CASSFNGDRQYF. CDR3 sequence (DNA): TGCGCCAGCAGCTTTAACGGGGATAGGCAGTATTTT.

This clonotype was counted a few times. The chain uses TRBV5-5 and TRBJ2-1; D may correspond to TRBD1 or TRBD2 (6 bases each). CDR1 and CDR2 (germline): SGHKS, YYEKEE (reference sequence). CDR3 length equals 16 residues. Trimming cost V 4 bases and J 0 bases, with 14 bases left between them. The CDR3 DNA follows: TGTGCCAGCAGCCGGCCGGGGGCGAGCTCCTACAATGAGCAGTTCTTC. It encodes CASSRPGASSYNEQFF.

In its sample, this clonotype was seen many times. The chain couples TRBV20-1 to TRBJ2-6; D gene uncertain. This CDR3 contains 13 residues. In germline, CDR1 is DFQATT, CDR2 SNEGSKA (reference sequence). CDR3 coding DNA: TGCAGCGGCCGGAGCTCTGGGGCCAACGTCCTGACTTTC. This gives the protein CSGRSSGANVLTF.

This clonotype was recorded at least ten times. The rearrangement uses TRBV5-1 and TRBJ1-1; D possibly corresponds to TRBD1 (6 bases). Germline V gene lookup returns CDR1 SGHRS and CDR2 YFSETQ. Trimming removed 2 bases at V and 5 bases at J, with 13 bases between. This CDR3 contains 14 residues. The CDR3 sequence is CASSFEGRGTEAFF. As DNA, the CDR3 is TGCGCCAGCAGCTTCGAGGGAAGGGGGACTGAAGCTTTCTTT.

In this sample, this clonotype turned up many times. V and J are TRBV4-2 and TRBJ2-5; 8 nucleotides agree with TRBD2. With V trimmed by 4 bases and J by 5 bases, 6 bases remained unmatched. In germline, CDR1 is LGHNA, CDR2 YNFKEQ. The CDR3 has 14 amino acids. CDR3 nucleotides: TGTGCCAGCAGCCCTTTAGCGGGGCGGGAGACCCAGTACTTC. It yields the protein CASSPLAGRETQYF.

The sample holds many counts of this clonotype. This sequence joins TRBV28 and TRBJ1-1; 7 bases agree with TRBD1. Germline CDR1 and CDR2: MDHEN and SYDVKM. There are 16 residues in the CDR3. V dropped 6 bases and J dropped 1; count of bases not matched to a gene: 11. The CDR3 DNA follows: TGTGCCAGCAGACCTCGTGGGACAGCGTCGAACACTGAAGCTTTCTTT. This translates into CASRPRGTASNTEAFF.